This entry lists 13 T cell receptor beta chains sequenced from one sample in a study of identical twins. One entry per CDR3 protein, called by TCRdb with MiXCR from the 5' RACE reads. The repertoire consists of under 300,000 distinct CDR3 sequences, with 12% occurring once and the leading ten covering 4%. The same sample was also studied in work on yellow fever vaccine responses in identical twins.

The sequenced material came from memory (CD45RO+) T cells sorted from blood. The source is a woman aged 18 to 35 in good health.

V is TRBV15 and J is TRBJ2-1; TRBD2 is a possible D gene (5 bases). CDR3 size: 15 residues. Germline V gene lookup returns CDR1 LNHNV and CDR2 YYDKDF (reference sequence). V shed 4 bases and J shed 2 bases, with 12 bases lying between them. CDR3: CATSIERTPYNEQFF. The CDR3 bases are TGTGCCACCAGCATAGAGCGGACTCCCTACAATGAGCAGTTCTTC.

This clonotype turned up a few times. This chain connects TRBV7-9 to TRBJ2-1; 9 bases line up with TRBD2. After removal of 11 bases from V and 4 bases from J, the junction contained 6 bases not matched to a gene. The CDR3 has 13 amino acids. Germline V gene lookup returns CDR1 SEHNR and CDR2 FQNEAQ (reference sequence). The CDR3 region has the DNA TGTGCCCCTGGACTAGCGTCGTACAATGAGCAGTTCTTC. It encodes CAPGLASYNEQFF.

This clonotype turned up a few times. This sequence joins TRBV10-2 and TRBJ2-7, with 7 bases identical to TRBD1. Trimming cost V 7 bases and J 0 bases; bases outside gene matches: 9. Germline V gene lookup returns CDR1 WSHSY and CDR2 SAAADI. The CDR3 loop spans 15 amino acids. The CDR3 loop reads CASIDRTGLSYEQYF. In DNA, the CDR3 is TGCGCCAGCATCGATCGGACAGGCCTCTCCTACGAGCAGTACTTC.

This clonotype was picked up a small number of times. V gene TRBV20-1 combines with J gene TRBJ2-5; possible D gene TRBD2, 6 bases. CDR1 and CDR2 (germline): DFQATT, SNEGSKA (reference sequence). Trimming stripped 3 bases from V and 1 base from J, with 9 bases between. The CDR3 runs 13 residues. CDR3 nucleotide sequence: TGCAGTGCTAGGGCGGGATTCCAAGAGACCCAGTACTTC. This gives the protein CSARAGFQETQYF.

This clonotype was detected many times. The CDR3 region has the DNA TGCAGTGCTAGCGGTCATACCTACAATGAGCAGTTCTTC. It is translated as CSASGHTYNEQFF. The V and J genes are TRBV20-1 and TRBJ2-1; D is unresolved. The CDR3 spans 13 residues. CDR1 and CDR2 (germline): DFQATT, SNEGSKA (reference sequence). Trimming removed 3 bases from V and 2 bases from J, with 8 bases in between.

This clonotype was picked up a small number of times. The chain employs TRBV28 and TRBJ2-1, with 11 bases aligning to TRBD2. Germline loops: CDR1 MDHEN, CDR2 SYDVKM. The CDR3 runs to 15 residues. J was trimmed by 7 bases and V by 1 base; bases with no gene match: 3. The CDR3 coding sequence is TGTGCCAGCAGTTTATTAGCGGGGGGGCTGAATGAGCAGTTCTTC. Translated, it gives CASSLLAGGLNEQFF. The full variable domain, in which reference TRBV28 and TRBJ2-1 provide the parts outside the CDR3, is DVKVTQSSRYLVKRTGEKVFLECVQDMDHENMFWYRQDPGLGLRLIYFSYDVKMKEKGDIPEGYSVSREKKERFSLILESASTNQTSMYLCASSLLAGGLNEQFFGPGTRLTVL.

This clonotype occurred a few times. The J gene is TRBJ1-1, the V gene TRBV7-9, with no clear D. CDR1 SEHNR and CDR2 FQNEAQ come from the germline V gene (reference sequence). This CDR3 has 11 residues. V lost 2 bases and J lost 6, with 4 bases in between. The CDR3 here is CASSLIAEAFF. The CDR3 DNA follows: TGTGCCAGCAGCTTAATCGCTGAAGCTTTCTTT.

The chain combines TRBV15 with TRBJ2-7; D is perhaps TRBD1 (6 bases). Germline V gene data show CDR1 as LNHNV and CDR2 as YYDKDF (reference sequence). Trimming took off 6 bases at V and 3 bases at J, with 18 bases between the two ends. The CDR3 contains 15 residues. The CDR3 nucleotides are TGTGCCACCAGTGGGGTTGGGGGCCTCGGCTACGAGCAGTACTTC. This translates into CATSGVGGLGYEQYF.

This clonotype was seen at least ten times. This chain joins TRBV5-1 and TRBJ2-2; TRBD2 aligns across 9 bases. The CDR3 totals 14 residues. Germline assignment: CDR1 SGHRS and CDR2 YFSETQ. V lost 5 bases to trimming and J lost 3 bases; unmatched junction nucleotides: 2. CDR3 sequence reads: CASRIAGDTGELFF. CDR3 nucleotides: TGCGCCAGCAGGATAGCGGGAGACACCGGGGAGCTGTTTTTT.

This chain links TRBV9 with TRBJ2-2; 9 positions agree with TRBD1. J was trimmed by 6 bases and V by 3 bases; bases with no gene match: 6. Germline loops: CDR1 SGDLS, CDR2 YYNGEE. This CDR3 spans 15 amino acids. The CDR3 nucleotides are TGTGCCAGCAGCGCGAGGACAGGGGAGGCCGGGGAGCTGTTTTTT. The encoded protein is CASSARTGEAGELFF.

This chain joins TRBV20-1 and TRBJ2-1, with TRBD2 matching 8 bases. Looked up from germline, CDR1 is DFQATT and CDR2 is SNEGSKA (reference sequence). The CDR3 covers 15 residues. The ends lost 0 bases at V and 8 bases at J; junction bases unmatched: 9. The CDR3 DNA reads TGCAGTGCTAGAGATTTCGGGGGGGCCGTAGATGAGCAGTTCTTC. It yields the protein CSARDFGGAVDEQFF.

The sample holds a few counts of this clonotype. The CDR3 sequence is CASSPKWTDNEQFF. CDR3 DNA: TGTGCCAGCAGCCCCAAATGGACCGACAATGAGCAGTTCTTC. The chain joins TRBV7-2 to TRBJ2-1; D gene uncertain. The ends were cut back, 5 bases at V and 5 bases at J, with 13 bases in the middle. Looked up from germline, CDR1 is SGHTA and CDR2 is FQGNSA. The CDR3 totals 14 residues.

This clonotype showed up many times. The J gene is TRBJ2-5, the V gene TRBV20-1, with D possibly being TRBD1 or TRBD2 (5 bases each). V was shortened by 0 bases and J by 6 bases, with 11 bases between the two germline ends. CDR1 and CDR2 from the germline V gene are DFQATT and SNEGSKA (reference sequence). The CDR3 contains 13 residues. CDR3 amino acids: CSARDNRRKTQYF. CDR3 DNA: TGCAGTGCTAGAGATAACAGGAGGAAGACCCAGTACTTC.